Listed here are 21 T cell receptor beta chains from one sample, sequenced in a study of blood T cell repertoires in COVID-19. The method was immunoSEQ multiplex PCR; TCRdb's version includes in-frame clones alone and lacks a portion of them. The table lists fewer than 120,000 clones, approximately 67% of them singletons. The specimen was peripheral blood. Receptor source: a woman aged 55-69 years with acute or convalescent COVID-19.

The V call is TRBV14, the J call TRBJ1-2; 7 bases agree with TRBD1. V was clipped by 3 bases and J by 8 bases; unmatched bases: 9. The CDR3 contains 14 residues. Germline V gene data show CDR1 as SGHDN and CDR2 as FVKESK. The CDR3 loop is CASSQERGHRGYTF. The CDR3 DNA sequence: TGTGCCAGCAGCCAGGAAAGGGGGCATCGCGGCTACACCTTC. The full variable domain, rest sourced from reference TRBV14 and TRBJ1-2, is EAGVTQFPSHSVIEKGQTVTLRCDPISGHDNLYWYRRVMGKEIKFLLHFVKESKQDESGMPNNRFLAERTGGTYSTLKVQPAELEDSGVYFCASSQERGHRGYTFGSGTRLTVV.

This clone showed up just a few times. The gene calls are TRBV28 and TRBJ1-5; D gene unclear. Deletions cut 3 bases from V and 2 bases from J, with 11 bases between. CDR1 is MDHEN and CDR2 is SYDVKM in the germline V gene. This CDR3 spans 15 amino acids. The CDR3 spells CASSFGPEGNQPQHF. As DNA, the CDR3 is TGTGCCAGCAGTTTTGGCCCGGAGGGCAATCAGCCCCAGCATTTT.

This chain uses TRBV24-1 with TRBJ2-7; D not resolved. V was shortened by 1 base and J by 4 bases, with 4 bases between the two germline ends. The germline CDR1 and CDR2 sequences are KGHDR and SFDVKD. The CDR3 totals 12 residues. CDR3 protein: CATSDFNYEQYF. In DNA form, the CDR3 reads TGTGCCACCAGTGATTTCAATTACGAGCAGTACTTC.

In the case of this clone: This CDR3 is also generated by other DNA sequences in the sample. The J gene is TRBJ2-2, the V gene TRBV5-1; D is possibly TRBD2 (5 bases). Trimming removed 0 bases at V and 1 base at J, with 10 bases between. Germline V CDR1 and CDR2: SGHRS, YFSETQ. This CDR3 is built from 16 residues. The CDR3: CASSLGSGMNTGELFF. CDR3 sequence (DNA): TGCGCCAGCAGCTTGGGATCGGGGATGAACACCGGGGAGCTGTTTTTT.

This chain uses TRBV21-1 with TRBJ1-1; TRBD1, the table's D call, was not compared with the DNA. TRBV21-1 is listed as a pseudogene. The CDR3 totals 15 residues. CDR3 DNA sequence: TGTGCCAGCAGCAACGGACAGGGCCTAAACACTGAAGCTTTCTTT. This translates into CASSNGQGLNTEAFF.

The rearrangement joins TRBV24-1 to TRBJ1-6; D is undetermined. Germline V gene lookup returns CDR1 KGHDR and CDR2 SFDVKD. V lost 3 bases and J 5 bases, leaving 7 bases between the germline ends. The CDR3 length is 14 residues. Here the CDR3 reads CATSDRTDNSPLHF. Here the CDR3 DNA reads TGTGCCACCAGTGATAGAACAGATAATTCACCCCTCCACTTT.

The J gene is TRBJ2-5, the V gene TRBV7-2; 11 bases are shared with TRBD1. V gave up 5 bases and J gave up 5 bases; unmatched junction bases: 4. Germline V gene data show CDR1 as SGHTA and CDR2 as FQGNSA. The CDR3 spans 14 residues. This CDR3 reads CASSRTGGRETQYF. The CDR3 region has the DNA TGTGCCAGCAGCCGGACAGGGGGCAGGGAGACCCAGTACTTC. Together with reference TRBV7-2 and TRBJ2-5, the CDR3 gives the full variable domain: GAGVSQSPSNKVTEKGKDVELRCDPISGHTALYWYRQSLGQGLEFLIYFQGNSAPDKSGLPSDRFSAERTGGSVSTLTIQRTQQEDSAVYLCASSRTGGRETQYFGPGTRLLVL.

With regard to this clone: Other DNA sequences within the sample encode an identical CDR3. The chain is built from TRBV7-2 and TRBJ1-5, with D perhaps TRBD1 (5 bases). Germline-derived CDR1 and CDR2 are SGHTA and FQGNSA. Trimming removed 5 bases from V and 0 bases from J, with 8 bases in between. This CDR3 region has 14 residues. Here the CDR3 reads CASSPQGSNQPQHF. In DNA, the CDR3 is TGTGCCAGCAGCCCGCAGGGTAGCAATCAGCCCCAGCATTTT.

The chain has TRBV6-2 or TRBV6-3 and TRBJ1-6, with a weak D call TRBD1 (6 bases). Germline CDR1 reads MNHEY; CDR2 reads SVGEGT. The CDR3 consists of 16 residues. V was pared by 6 bases and J by 5 bases, with 17 bases between. CDR3 loop: CASSRSTGTHNSPLHF. The CDR3 nucleotides read TGTGCCAGCAGCCGTTCGACCGGGACACATAATTCACCCCTCCACTTT.

V and J are TRBV5-1 and TRBJ1-1; D not resolved. CDR1 SGHRS and CDR2 YFSETQ come from the germline V gene. This CDR3 comprises 12 residues. Between the trimmed V and J ends, which lost 0 bases and 7 bases, there was a span of 7 bases. CDR3 nucleotide sequence: TGCGCCAGCAGCTTGGACGGAGGTGAAGCTTTCTTT. It specifies CASSLDGGEAFF.

This clone was found a few times. The V and J genes are TRBV5-1 and TRBJ2-3; TRBD2 is a possible D gene (5 bases). V lost 4 bases to trimming and J lost 0 bases, with 18 bases between them. The CDR3 consists of 17 residues. Germline V CDR1 and CDR2: SGHRS, YFSETQ. The CDR3: CASSKVLDGLSTDTQYF. CDR3 sequence (DNA): TGCGCCAGCAGCAAGGTATTGGACGGACTTAGCACAGATACGCAGTATTTT.

The rearrangement links TRBV4-3 to TRBJ1-2; TRBD1 agrees at 8 bases. Losses at the gene ends were 4 bases for V and 8 bases for J; bases not matched to a gene: 12. From germline, CDR1 is LGHNA and CDR2 YSLEER. The CDR3 covers 15 residues. Here the CDR3 reads CASSLDRGDTRGYTF. The CDR3 DNA is TGCGCCAGCAGCCTAGACAGGGGCGATACGCGGGGCTACACCTTC.

This clone was counted only a few times. The chain joins TRBV7-9 to TRBJ1-5, with a weak D call TRBD1 (6 bases). The CDR3 runs to 14 residues. Deletions cut 4 bases from V and 1 base from J, with 8 bases between. The germline V gene encodes CDR1 SEHNR and CDR2 FQNEAQ (reference sequence). CDR3 loop: CASSSGQSNQPQHF. CDR3 bases: TGTGCCAGCAGCTCAGGACAGAGCAATCAGCCCCAGCATTTT.

This clone was counted once. Here the CDR3 reads CASSVAGGLQETQYF. For the CDR3, the DNA is TGTGCCAGCAGTGTAGCGGGGGGCCTCCAAGAGACCCAGTACTTC. V gene TRBV28 combines with J gene TRBJ2-5; 10 nucleotides match TRBD2. The CDR3 runs to 15 residues. Germline trimming cut 5 bases from V and 1 base from J; bases unmatched to any gene: 4. Germline V gene sequence: CDR1 MDHEN, CDR2 SYDVKM.

V gene TRBV6-1 combines with J gene TRBJ1-2; tentative D call: TRBD1 (5 bases). Per germline, CDR1 MNHNS and CDR2 SASEGT. V gave up 1 base and J gave up 6 bases, with 9 bases separating them. This CDR3 is 13 amino acids long. This CDR3 reads CASSEGSRDGYTF. In DNA, the CDR3 is TGTGCCAGCAGTGAAGGTTCCAGGGATGGCTACACCTTC.

The V gene is TRBV28, the J gene TRBJ2-6; D may be TRBD2 (5 bases). The CDR3 loop spans 15 amino acids. Trimming shortened V by 2 bases and J by 2 bases, and 7 bases separated the two germline ends. The germline CDR1 and CDR2 sequences are MDHEN and SYDVKM. Here the CDR3 reads CASSLNGAGANVLTF. The CDR3, as DNA: TGTGCCAGCAGTTTAAACGGGGCTGGGGCCAACGTCCTGACTTTC. The whole variable domain, remainder taken from reference TRBV28 and TRBJ2-6, is DVKVTQSSRYLVKRTGEKVFLECVQDMDHENMFWYRQDPGLGLRLIYFSYDVKMKEKGDIPEGYSVSREKKERFSLILESASTNQTSMYLCASSLNGAGANVLTFGAGSRLTVL.

This chain uses TRBV28 with TRBJ1-1; D is undetermined. The CDR3 has 12 residues. V was cut by 6 bases and J by 9 bases, with 14 bases left in between. In germline, CDR1 is MDHEN, CDR2 SYDVKM. CDR3 in amino acids: CASRDEVRQAFF. CDR3 sequence (DNA): TGTGCCAGCAGAGACGAGGTACGTCAAGCTTTCTTT.

This clone turned up a few times. The chain carries TRBV30 and TRBJ2-5; 8 bases agree with TRBD2. V was clipped by 5 bases and J by 10 bases; unmatched bases: 12. This CDR3 has 13 amino acids. CDR1 is GTSNPN and CDR2 is SVGIG in the germline V gene (reference sequence). The CDR3 loop reads CAWSVGSGVLQYF. The CDR3 DNA reads TGTGCCTGGTCTGTAGGTAGCGGGGTGCTCCAGTACTTC. Full variable domain (remainder filled in from reference TRBV30 and TRBJ2-5): SQTIHQWPATLVQPVGSPLSLECTVEGTSNPNLYWYRQAAGRGLQLLFYSVGIGQISSEVPQNLSASRPQDRQFILSSKKLLLSDSGFYLCAWSVGSGVLQYFGPGTRLLVL.

This chain uses TRBV6-5 with TRBJ2-7; D might be TRBD1 (5 bases). The CDR3 runs to 11 residues. V dropped 7 bases and J dropped 6 bases, with 10 bases sitting between them. Germline V lookup: CDR1 MNHEY, CDR2 SVGAGI. In DNA, the CDR3 is TGTGCCAGCAAGGTAGGGGCCGAGCAGTACTTC. It encodes CASKVGAEQYF.

V and J are TRBV18 and TRBJ2-3; 7 bases are a match to TRBD2. V trimming: 0 bases; J trimming: 4 bases; junction bases outside the gene matches: 1. The CDR3 is made up of 14 amino acids. CDR1 and CDR2 (germline): KGHSH, LQKENI. Here the CDR3 DNA reads TGTGCCAGCTCACCACCAGGGAGGGCAGATACGCAGTATTTT. Translation: CASSPPGRADTQYF.

CDR3 sequence: CASSLGTGSETQYF. CDR3 DNA sequence: TGTGCCAGCAGCTTGGGGACAGGGAGCGAGACCCAGTACTTC. The chain is built from TRBV5-6 and TRBJ2-5; TRBD1 matches 8 bases. This CDR3 has 14 amino acids. With V trimmed by 0 bases and J by 5 bases, 3 bases remained unmatched. Germline V lookup: CDR1 SGHDT, CDR2 YYEEEE.